Sequencing of this T cell receptor beta chain was carried out in a study of blood T cell repertoires in COVID-19. Looking at the study overall: Some COVID-19 samples were acute and others convalescent; all came from the United States, Italy and Spain.

Per the study methods: Reference gene primer amplification in the assay estimated nucleated cell counts. Some clones are missing from TCRdb's copy, which holds only in-frame ones; the method was immunoSEQ multiplex PCR. V, J and clone size are those of that table, while D and trimming were read from the DNA. This table holds nearly 300,000 clones, roughly 80% found once. The Seattle site enrolled patients during active infection and followed them longitudinally. Of note for this clone: The identical CDR3 is also encoded by other nucleotide sequences in the sample.

The V gene lost 6 bases and the J gene lost 1 base, with 9 bases spanning the gap. CDR3 size: 13 residues. The germline V gene has CDR1 MDHEN and CDR2 SYDVKM. Sequencing used peripheral blood. The clonotype comes from a human donor with COVID-19, enrolled during active disease. The donor label of this sample is uncertain. V gene TRBV28 combines with J gene TRBJ1-1, with D possibly being TRBD1 (6 bases). The CDR3 sequence is CASRDRKNTEAFF. Written as DNA, the CDR3 is TGTGCCAGCAGGGACAGAAAGAACACTGAAGCTTTCTTT.